This TCR beta chain emerged from a study of blood T cell repertoires in COVID-19. Study summary: PBMCs, B-cell-depleted T cells, or T cells provided the cDNA or gDNA that made up the material.

As originally analysed: Estimation of nucleated cell counts was performed using reference gene primer amplification. Sequencing was performed with immunoSEQ multiplex PCR; in TCRdb, only in-frame clones are kept and a portion is missing. V, J and clone size were drawn from that table, and D and trimming were deduced from the DNA. The sample carries about 300,000 clones, 88% recorded once. The CDR3 runs 15 residues. V was clipped by 4 bases and J by 8 bases; unmatched bases: 7. Germline V gene data show CDR1 as LGHDT and CDR2 as YNNKEL (reference sequence). The sequencing input was peripheral blood. This TCR was sampled from a woman under 40 with COVID-19, enrolled during active disease. The genes are TRBV3-1 (or the pseudogene TRBV3-2) and TRBJ1-6, with 8 bases identical to TRBD1. The CDR3 DNA sequence: TGTGCCAGCAGCCTATCGGGACAGGCTCATTCACCCCTCCACTTT. Its protein is CASSLSGQAHSPLHF.